Below are 4 T cell receptor beta chains sequenced from a single sample in a study of blood T cell repertoires in COVID-19. Clones were sequenced by immunoSEQ multiplex PCR, and TCRdb holds only the in-frame ones, with some missing. The sample comprises over 120,000 clones, approximately 80% of which are singletons, and about 9.4% rests with the top ten. Sequencing used peripheral blood. The source is a man between 60 and 75 years old with active or convalescent COVID-19.

This rearrangement joins TRBV6-5 to TRBJ1-4, with D tentatively TRBD1 (6 bases). The CDR3 sequence is 14 residues long. Trimming stripped 0 bases from V and 8 bases from J, with 10 bases between. Germline V CDR1 and CDR2: MNHEY, SVGAGI. The CDR3 bases are TGTGCCAGCAGTTACTCGCAGGGGAACGAAAAACTGTTTTTT. It codes for CASSYSQGNEKLFF.

In this sample, this clone turned up once. The genes are TRBV27 and TRBJ1-1; TRBD1 matches 9 bases. The CDR3 runs 13 residues. Trimming removed 10 bases from V and 1 base from J; junction bases left unmatched: 4. Per germline, CDR1 MNHEY and CDR2 SMNVEV (reference sequence). DNA of the CDR3: TGTGCCACAGGACAGGGGACGAACACTGAAGCTTTCTTT. It yields the protein CATGQGTNTEAFF.

This clone was recorded only once. The J gene is TRBJ1-2, the V gene TRBV7-9; TRBD1 matches at 7 bases. The CDR3 spans 16 residues. Germline CDR1 and CDR2: SEHNR and FQNEAQ (reference sequence). The V gene end was trimmed by 4 bases and the J gene end by 4 bases; junction bases not matched to a gene: 12. The DNA for the CDR3 is TGTGCCAGCAGCTCAAAAACAGGGGATTCGGGCTATGGCTACACCTTC. Protein product: CASSSKTGDSGYGYTF. The variable domain in full, with the rest retrieved from reference TRBV7-9 and TRBJ1-2, is DTGVSQNPRHKITKRGQNVTFRCDPISEHNRLYWYRQTLGQGPEFLTYFQNEAQLEKSRLLSDRFSAERPKGSFSTLEIQRTEQGDSAMYLCASSSKTGDSGYGYTFGSGTRLTVV.

The chain has TRBV7-2 and TRBJ1-1, with 9 bases identical to TRBD1. Germline V gives CDR1 SGHTA, CDR2 FQGNSA. V lost 5 bases to trimming and J lost 5 bases; unmatched junction nucleotides: 9. CDR3 length equals 15 residues. CDR3 region: CASSPDRGGRTEAFF. The DNA of the CDR3 is TGTGCCAGCAGCCCAGACAGGGGGGGAAGAACTGAAGCTTTCTTT.